This entry lists 10 T cell receptor beta chains sequenced from one sample in a study of blood T cell repertoires in COVID-19. Produced via immunoSEQ multiplex PCR; TCRdb's table is partial and in-frame only. The sample contains approximately 250,000 clones, approximately 90% of which appear only once. The sample was PBMCs or T cells enriched from blood (not recorded which). These receptors originate from a woman aged 30 to 39 who had recovered from COVID-19.

The J gene is TRBJ2-2, the V gene TRBV11-2, with 11 bases fitting TRBD2. V shed 10 bases, J shed 5 bases, and the junction held 12 bases outside the gene matches. Germline values: CDR1 SGHAT, CDR2 FQNNGV. The CDR3 spans 16 residues. The CDR3 region is CATRVRGLAETGELFF. The CDR3 DNA sequence: TGTGCCACCCGGGTTAGGGGACTAGCGGAAACCGGGGAGCTGTTTTTT. Full variable domain (missing parts from reference TRBV11-2 and TRBJ2-2): EAGVAQSPRYKIIEKRQSVAFWCNPISGHATLYWYQQILGQGPKLLIQFQNNGVVDDSQLPKDRFSAERLKGVDSTLKIQPAKLEDSAVYLCATRVRGLAETGELFFGEGSRLTVL.

The table lists this clone with a few counts. V is TRBV5-1 and J is TRBJ1-2; 9 positions agree with TRBD1. The CDR3 runs 15 residues. Germline V CDR1 and CDR2: SGHRS, YFSETQ. V lost 6 bases and J lost 3; bases outside the gene matches: 9. The CDR3 region has the DNA TGCGCCAGCAATTCCGGGACAGGGTCGTACTATGGCTACACCTTC. Its protein is CASNSGTGSYYGYTF.

The rearrangement links TRBV28 to TRBJ2-1; maybe TRBD1 (5 bases). The germline CDR1 and CDR2 sequences are MDHEN and SYDVKM. This CDR3 comprises 15 residues. The V end was cut by 5 bases, the J end by 3 bases, with 14 bases between. The CDR3 bases are TGTGCCAGCAGTGCCCTGGCAGGGCGCTACAATGAGCAGTTCTTC. The encoded protein is CASSALAGRYNEQFF.

This chain uses TRBV30 with TRBJ1-6; the D gene is possibly TRBD1 (6 bases). CDR1 GTSNPN and CDR2 SVGIG come from the germline V gene (reference sequence). The CDR3 is 14 amino acids. Trimming pared 4 bases from V and 7 bases from J, leaving 14 bases between. As DNA, the CDR3 is TGTGCCTGGAAAGAGACAGGAGCAAATTCACCCCTCCACTTT. Protein: CAWKETGANSPLHF.

The rearrangement uses TRBV30 and TRBJ1-6; D may be TRBD1 (5 bases). V was trimmed by 4 bases and J by 8 bases, leaving 15 bases between them. The CDR3 is made up of 14 amino acids. CDR1 and CDR2 (germline): GTSNPN, SVGIG (reference sequence). CDR3 amino acids: CAWTYGGVDSPLHF. CDR3 nucleotides: TGTGCCTGGACTTACGGAGGGGTAGATTCACCCCTCCACTTT.

This clone was counted a single time. The chain combines TRBV11-1 with TRBJ1-4, with D maybe TRBD1 (6 bases). This CDR3 spans 15 amino acids. V dropped 5 bases and J dropped 5 bases, with 15 bases sitting between them. Germline values: CDR1 SGHAT, CDR2 FQDESV (reference sequence). CDR3 DNA sequence: TGTGCCAGCAGCCCTCCAGGGGCTTTAAATGAAAAACTGTTTTTT. Its protein product is CASSPPGALNEKLFF.

This clone was found once. The chain joins TRBV9 to TRBJ2-7, with a weak D call TRBD2 (6 bases). CDR1 is SGDLS and CDR2 is YYNGEE in the germline V gene. The CDR3 totals 14 residues. V shed 3 bases and J shed 4 bases, with 14 bases lying between them. This chain's CDR3 is CASSGGGPYYEQYF. The CDR3 DNA follows: TGTGCCAGCAGCGGCGGAGGGCCGTATTACGAGCAGTACTTC.

This rearrangement joins TRBV5-4 to TRBJ1-3; D perhaps matches TRBD1 (5 bases). In germline, CDR1 is SGHNT, CDR2 YYREEE (reference sequence). The CDR3 has 16 amino acids. With 0 bases removed from V and 0 bases from J, the gap between germline ends came to 10 bases. The CDR3 DNA reads TGTGCCAGCAGCTTGGCAGGGTCCCTCTCTGGAAACACCATATATTTT. Translating gives CASSLAGSLSGNTIYF.

The V gene is TRBV10-3, the J gene TRBJ2-5; 9 bases agree with TRBD2. Germline V gene data show CDR1 as ENHRY and CDR2 as SYGVKD. CDR3 size: 15 residues. V shed 5 bases, J shed 2 bases, and the junction held 6 bases outside the gene matches. The CDR3 sequence: CAISSKLAGQETQYF. The CDR3 bases are TGTGCCATCAGTAGTAAGCTAGCGGGACAAGAGACCCAGTACTTC.

The CDR3 is CASSHRTGIDTEAFF. The CDR3 coding sequence is TGTGCCAGCAGCCACCGGACAGGGATAGACACTGAAGCTTTCTTT. The chain links TRBV7-9 to TRBJ1-1; 8 bases align to TRBD1. CDR1 and CDR2 (germline): SEHNR, FQNEAQ (reference sequence). The CDR3 runs 15 residues. Unmatched junction bases numbered 8, after V lost 5 bases and J lost 3 bases.